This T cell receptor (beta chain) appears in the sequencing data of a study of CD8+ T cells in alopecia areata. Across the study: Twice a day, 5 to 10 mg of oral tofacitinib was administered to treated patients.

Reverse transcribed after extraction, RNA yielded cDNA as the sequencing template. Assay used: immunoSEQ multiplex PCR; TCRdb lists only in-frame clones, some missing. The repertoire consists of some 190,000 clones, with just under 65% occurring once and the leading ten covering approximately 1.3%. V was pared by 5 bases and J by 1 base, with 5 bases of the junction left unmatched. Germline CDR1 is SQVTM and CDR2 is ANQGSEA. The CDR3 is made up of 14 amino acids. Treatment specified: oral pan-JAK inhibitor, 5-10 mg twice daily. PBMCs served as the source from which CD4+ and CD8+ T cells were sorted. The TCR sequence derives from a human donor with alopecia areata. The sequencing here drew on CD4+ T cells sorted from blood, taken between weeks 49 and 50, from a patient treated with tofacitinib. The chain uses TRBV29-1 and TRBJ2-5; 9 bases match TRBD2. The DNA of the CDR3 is TGCAGCGTTCCTGGAGCGGGGGGCCAAGAGACCCAGTACTTC. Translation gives CSVPGAGGQETQYF.